This is a list of T cell receptor beta chains from one sample in a study of post-analysis software for immune sequencing data. MiXCR was run by TCRdb on the PCR reads, yielding one entry per CDR3 protein. Among 740,000 or so distinct CDR3 sequences listed, approximately 53% were seen once. Sequenced input: blood. Receptor source: a girl aged 10 to 17 with multiple sclerosis. Each CDR3 is given with its conserved first and last residue. A D gene is named only where the DNA matches it firmly. Expanded clones get a size class; other rows say once, few or many, or leave the size out.

CDR3aa,CDR3nt,len,j_gene,abundance,v_gene,d_gene
CATSRVMFGGRNTQYF,TGTGCCACCAGCAGAGTTATGTTTGGGGGCAGGAATACGCAGTATTTT,16,TRBJ2-3,once,TRBV15,.
CASSWTDPNYNEQFF,TGTGCCAGCAGTTGGACAGACCCTAACTACAATGAGCAGTTCTTC,15,TRBJ2-1,.,TRBV6-2/TRBV6-3,.
CASSPNPTGGFDYGYTF,TGTGCCAGCAGCCCTAACCCGACAGGGGGCTTTGACTATGGCTACACCTTC,17,TRBJ1-2,few,TRBV7-3,TRBD1
CSVVRAGRGHEQYF,TGCAGCGTTGTAAGGGCAGGAAGAGGCCACGAGCAGTACTTC,14,TRBJ2-7,.,TRBV29-1,.
CASSINRGGYNEQFF,TGCGCCAGCAGCATTAACAGGGGGGGCTACAATGAGCAGTTCTTC,15,TRBJ2-1,few,TRBV5-1,.
CASSIAVANTEAFF,TGTGCCAGTAGTATAGCAGTCGCGAACACTGAAGCTTTCTTT,14,TRBJ1-1,.,TRBV19,.
CASSLVGGYTF,TGTGCTAGTAGTTTGGTGGGTGGCTACACCTTC,11,TRBJ1-2,.,TRBV12-5,.
CASSLRTGGKYGYTF,TGTGCCAGCAGCCTAAGGACAGGGGGAAAATATGGCTACACCTTC,15,TRBJ1-2,.,TRBV12-3/TRBV12-4,TRBD1
CASSYSILRQGQNEQFF,TGTGCCAGCAGTTACTCGATCCTAAGACAGGGGCAGAATGAGCAGTTCTTC,17,TRBJ2-1,.,TRBV6-5,TRBD1
CASFNPGPNEQFF,TGCGCCAGCTTCAATCCAGGCCCCAATGAGCAGTTCTTC,13,TRBJ2-1,few,TRBV5-1,.
CASSSGQGGEQFF,TGCGCCAGCAGCTCGGGACAGGGCGGTGAGCAGTTCTTC,13,TRBJ2-1,.,TRBV5-1,TRBD1
CASSRPGQGREEQYF,TGTGCCAGCAGTCGCCCGGGACAGGGGCGGGAAGAGCAGTACTTC,15,TRBJ2-7,few,TRBV25-1,TRBD1
CSAPPRIGGWETQYF,TGCAGTGCTCCCCCGAGGATAGGAGGTTGGGAGACCCAGTACTTC,15,TRBJ2-5,few,TRBV20-1,.
CASSVDKGRRETQYF,TGTGCCAGCAGCGTAGACAAGGGAAGGAGGGAGACCCAGTACTTC,15,TRBJ2-5,.,TRBV9,.
CASSQVSGKYGYTF,TGCGCCAGCAGCCAAGTATCAGGAAAATATGGCTACACCTTC,14,TRBJ1-2,few,TRBV4-1,.
CATSRALSGPASTDTQYF,TGTGCCACCAGCAGGGCCCTGTCCGGGCCAGCTAGCACAGATACGCAGTATTTT,18,TRBJ2-3,.,TRBV15,.
CASSAGGANEKLFF,TGTGCCAGCAGCGCAGGGGGCGCGAATGAAAAACTGTTTTTT,14,TRBJ1-4,few,TRBV7-2,TRBD1
CASSLASRVSGELFF,TGTGCCAGCAGCTTAGCGTCCAGGGTGTCCGGGGAGCTGTTTTTT,15,TRBJ2-2,.,TRBV7-9,.
CASILAGNPKNIQYF,TGTGCCAGCATTCTAGCGGGAAACCCCAAAAACATTCAGTACTTC,15,TRBJ2-4,.,TRBV5-6,TRBD2
CSVSQGPYEQYF,TGCAGCGTCTCACAGGGCCCCTACGAGCAGTACTTC,12,TRBJ2-7,.,TRBV29-1,.
CASSTGTGQINEKLFF,TGCGCCAGCAGTACCGGGACAGGTCAGATAAATGAAAAACTGTTTTTT,16,TRBJ1-4,.,TRBV4-1,TRBD1
CASSEGLGMNTEAFF,TGTGCCAGCAGCGAGGGGCTCGGGATGAACACTGAAGCTTTCTTT,15,TRBJ1-1,.,TRBV9,.
CASSYSWEGGQYF,TGTGCCAGCAGTTACTCGTGGGAGGGCGGGCAGTACTTC,13,TRBJ2-5,few,TRBV6-2/TRBV6-3,TRBD2
CAITEGTSGGYEQYF,TGTGCCATCACCGAGGGGACTAGCGGGGGGTACGAGCAGTACTTC,15,TRBJ2-7,few,TRBV10-3,TRBD2
CRAQWGYEQYF,TGCAGGGCTCAGTGGGGCTACGAGCAGTACTTC,11,TRBJ2-7,once,TRBV20-1,.
CSARSGLAGYNEQFF,TGCAGTGCTAGGTCGGGACTAGCGGGTTACAATGAGCAGTTCTTC,15,TRBJ2-1,.,TRBV20-1,TRBD2
CASSIRTGGSYEQYF,TGTGCCAGCAGCATCCGGACAGGGGGGTCCTACGAGCAGTACTTC,15,TRBJ2-7,few,TRBV5-5,TRBD1
CASSWTVRASVAGYTF,TGTGCCAGCAGTTGGACAGTCCGGGCAAGCGTGGCTGGCTACACCTTC,16,TRBJ1-2,.,TRBV12-3/TRBV12-4,.
CSVVGSVGANVLTF,TGCAGCGTTGTGGGGTCAGTTGGGGCCAACGTCCTGACTTTC,14,TRBJ2-6,few,TRBV29-1,.
CSAREESTGRGGYTF,TGCAGTGCTAGAGAAGAATCGACAGGGAGAGGAGGCTACACCTTC,15,TRBJ1-2,.,TRBV20-1,TRBD1
CSAVIRDRTYEQYF,TGCAGCGCCGTAATTCGGGACAGGACTTACGAGCAGTACTTC,14,TRBJ2-7,few,TRBV29-1,TRBD1
CSARIRASGGATEQFF,TGCAGTGCTAGAATTCGGGCTAGCGGGGGGGCCACTGAGCAGTTCTTC,16,TRBJ2-1,.,TRBV20-1,TRBD2
CASSLTRPSGGNNEQFF,TGTGCCAGCAGCTTAACGCGTCCTAGCGGGGGGAACAATGAGCAGTTCTTC,17,TRBJ2-1,.,TRBV7-3,TRBD2
CAGSPTGAIEQFF,TGTGCCGGCTCACCCACAGGGGCGATTGAGCAGTTCTTC,13,TRBJ2-1,.,TRBV18,TRBD1
CASRADWKTYEQYF,TGTGCCAGCAGAGCGGACTGGAAGACCTACGAGCAGTACTTC,14,TRBJ2-7,once,TRBV6-1,.
CSAQRQALRTDTQYF,TGCAGTGCTCAGAGACAGGCCCTACGAACAGATACGCAGTATTTT,15,TRBJ2-3,.,TRBV20-1,.
CVTSRDRRGQDPYEQYF,TGTGTCACCAGCAGAGATCGCCGAGGACAGGACCCCTACGAGCAGTACTTC,17,TRBJ2-7,.,TRBV15,TRBD1
CASSVDALDTQYF,TGTGCCAGCAGCGTAGATGCGCTGGATACGCAGTATTTT,13,TRBJ2-3,few,TRBV9,.
CSVWAIYNEQFF,TGCAGCGTTTGGGCTATTTACAATGAGCAGTTCTTC,12,TRBJ2-1,.,TRBV29-1,.
CASSQVRGDEQYF,TGTGCCAGCAGCCAAGTAAGAGGGGACGAGCAGTACTTC,13,TRBJ2-7,.,TRBV3-1,.
CSLGQGDTYNEQFF,TGCAGCCTGGGACAGGGGGATACCTACAATGAGCAGTTCTTC,14,TRBJ2-1,few,TRBV29-1,TRBD1